This TCR beta chain comes out of a study of T cell changes during pregnancy in multiple sclerosis (dated by TCRdb to between 2017 and 2020). In terms of the full investigation: The study looked at changes in the T cell repertoire across pregnancy in women with multiple sclerosis.

Libraries were constructed by the immunoSEQ multiplex PCR assay. What TCRdb holds here is the immuneACCESS table cut down to in-frame rearrangements. Part of the clones is not present; checked against another copy, under half of the missing clones reflect an unresolved V gene, and the others are unexplained. The sample table records 81,000 or so clones; about 90% of these occur just once. The ten largest account for 3.5% to 4% of the sample. Counted from cysteine to phenylalanine, this CDR3 has 14 amino acids. Only the CDR3 DNA stays, 42 bases, in frame from base 1. Via the germline V gene, CDR1 is KGHSH and CDR2 LQKENI. The trim is 3 bases for V and 0 bases for J, with a gap of 6 bases between the germline ends. About this clone: This receptor's antigen is unknown. No much larger clonotype is one base removed from it; base qualities were not supplied.

This chain joins TRBV18 to TRBJ1-3, with no D gene named confidently. The TCR sequence derives from a female donor in good health, serving as a control in a pregnancy study. Some clones in this sample may be carry-over from other donors' samples. The sequencing used PBMCs, collected in the first trimester of pregnancy. Here the CDR3 is given as CASSPPISGNTIYF. The DNA reads as follows: TGTGCCAGCTCACCTCCAATCTCTGGAAACACCATATATTTT.